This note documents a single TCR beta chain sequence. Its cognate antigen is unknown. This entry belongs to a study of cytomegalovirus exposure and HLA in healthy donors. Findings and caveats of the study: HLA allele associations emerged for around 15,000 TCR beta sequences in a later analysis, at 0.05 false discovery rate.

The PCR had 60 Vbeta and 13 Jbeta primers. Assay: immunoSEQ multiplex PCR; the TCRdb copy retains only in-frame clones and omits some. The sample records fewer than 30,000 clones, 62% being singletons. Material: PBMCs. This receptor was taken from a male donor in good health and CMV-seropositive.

CDR3 residues: CASSPTQGSQHF. The CDR3 DNA sequence: TGTGCCAGCTCACCAACACAGGGATCCCAGCATTTT. This chain joins TRBV2 and TRBJ1-5; perhaps TRBD1 as D (6 bases). V was pared by 8 bases and J by 11 bases, with 16 bases between. The CDR3 consists of 12 residues. Germline CDR1 SNHLY, CDR2 FYNNEI. Full variable domain (remainder filled in from reference TRBV2 and TRBJ1-5): EPEVTQTPSHQVTQMGQEVILRCVPISNHLYFYWYRQILGQKVEFLVSFYNNEISEKSEIFDDQFSVERPDGSNFTLKIRSTKLEDSAMYFCASSPTQGSQHFGDGTRLSIL.